The present TCR beta chain was sequenced within a study of control samples from healthy donors and cancer patients. Assay used: immunoSEQ multiplex PCR; TCRdb lists only in-frame clones, some missing. The sample lists some 130,000 clones; 80% to 95% were seen once. Trimming at V came to 4 bases and at J to 7 bases, leaving 6 bases not matched to a gene. The CDR3 has 13 amino acids. Germline lookup yields CDR1 SGHDT and CDR2 YYEEEE. The V gene is TRBV5-6, the J gene TRBJ1-2; 8 nucleotides align to TRBD1. This clonotype originated in a man younger than 35 in good health. Sequences were obtained from blood. The CDR3 DNA is TGTGCCAGCAGCCGCCAGGGGGCTGTTGGCTACACCTTC. Protein sequence: CASSRQGAVGYTF.